This T cell receptor (beta chain) was found in a study of blood T cell repertoires in COVID-19. Exposed participants encountered a COVID-19 case during the 2 weeks preceding study entry. As processed by the authors: Estimates of nucleated cell counts were drawn from the amplification of reference gene primers. Some clones are missing from TCRdb's copy, which holds only in-frame ones; the method was immunoSEQ multiplex PCR. V and J calls and clone size follow that table, whereas D and trimming were derived from the DNA. The table records 210,000 or so clones, 83% of them present only once. Trimming shortened V by 3 bases and J by 8 bases, and 7 bases separated the two germline ends. This CDR3 contains 11 residues. Germline assignment: CDR1 MDHEN and CDR2 SYDVKM.

Sequences were obtained from PBMCs or T cells enriched from blood (not recorded which). This TCR derives from a woman in her fifties or sixties who had been exposed to COVID-19. The J gene is TRBJ1-1, the V gene TRBV28; D remains unclear. The CDR3 sequence is CASSFWEEAFF. The CDR3 DNA sequence: TGTGCCAGCAGTTTTTGGGAGGAAGCTTTCTTT. Full variable domain (remainder filled in from reference TRBV28 and TRBJ1-1): DVKVTQSSRYLVKRTGEKVFLECVQDMDHENMFWYRQDPGLGLRLIYFSYDVKMKEKGDIPEGYSVSREKKERFSLILESASTNQTSMYLCASSFWEEAFFGQGTRLTVV.